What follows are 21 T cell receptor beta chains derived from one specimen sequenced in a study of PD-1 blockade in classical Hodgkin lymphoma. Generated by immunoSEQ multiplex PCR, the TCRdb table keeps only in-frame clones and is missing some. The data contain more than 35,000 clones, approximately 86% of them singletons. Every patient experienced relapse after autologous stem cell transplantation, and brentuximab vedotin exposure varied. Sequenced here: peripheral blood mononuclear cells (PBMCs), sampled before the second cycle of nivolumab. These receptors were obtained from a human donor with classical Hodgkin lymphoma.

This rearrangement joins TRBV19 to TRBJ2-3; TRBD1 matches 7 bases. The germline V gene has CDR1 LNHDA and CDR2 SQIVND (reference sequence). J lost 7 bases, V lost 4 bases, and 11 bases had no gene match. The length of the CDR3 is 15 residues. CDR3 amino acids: CASSSIVAGGHTQYF. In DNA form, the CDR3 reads TGTGCCAGTAGTAGTATAGTAGCAGGGGGACATACGCAGTATTTT.

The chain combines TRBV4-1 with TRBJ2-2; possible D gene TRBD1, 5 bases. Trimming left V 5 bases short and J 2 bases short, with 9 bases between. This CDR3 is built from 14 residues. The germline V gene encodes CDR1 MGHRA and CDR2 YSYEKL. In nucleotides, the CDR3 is TGCGCCAGCAGCGGACACCTAAACACCGGGGAGCTGTTTTTT. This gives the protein CASSGHLNTGELFF.

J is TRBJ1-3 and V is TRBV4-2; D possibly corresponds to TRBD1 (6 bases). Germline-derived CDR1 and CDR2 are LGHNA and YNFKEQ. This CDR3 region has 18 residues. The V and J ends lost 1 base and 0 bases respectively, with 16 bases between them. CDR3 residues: CASSQGLSGQSSGNTIYF. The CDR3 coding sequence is TGTGCCAGCAGCCAAGGTTTATCGGGACAATCCTCTGGAAACACCATATATTTT.

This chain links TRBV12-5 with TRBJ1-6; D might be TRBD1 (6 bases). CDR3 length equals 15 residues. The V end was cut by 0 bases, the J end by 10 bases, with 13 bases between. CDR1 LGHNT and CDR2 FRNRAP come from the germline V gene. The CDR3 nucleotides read TGTGCTAGTGGTTTGGTACCGGGGACAAGGTCACCCCTCCACTTT. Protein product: CASGLVPGTRSPLHF.

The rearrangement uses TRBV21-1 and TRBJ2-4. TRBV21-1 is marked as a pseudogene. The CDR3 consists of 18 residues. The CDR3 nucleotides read TGTGCCAGCAGCAAAACCCCAGAGGGGAAGAGGGCCAAAAACATTCAGTACTTC. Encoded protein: CASSKTPEGKRAKNIQYF.

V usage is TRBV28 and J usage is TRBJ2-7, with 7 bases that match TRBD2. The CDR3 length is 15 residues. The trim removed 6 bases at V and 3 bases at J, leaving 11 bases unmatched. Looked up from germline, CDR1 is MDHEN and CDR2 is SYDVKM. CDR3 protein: CASSSPGLVGYEQYF. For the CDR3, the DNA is TGTGCCAGCAGCTCCCCCGGACTAGTAGGCTACGAGCAGTACTTC.

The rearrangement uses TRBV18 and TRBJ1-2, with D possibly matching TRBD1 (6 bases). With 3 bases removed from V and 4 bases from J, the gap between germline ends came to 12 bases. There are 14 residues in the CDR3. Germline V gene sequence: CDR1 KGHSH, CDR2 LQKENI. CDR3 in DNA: TGTGCCAGCTCACCGTTGACAGGACCCTATGGCTACACCTTC. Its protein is CASSPLTGPYGYTF.

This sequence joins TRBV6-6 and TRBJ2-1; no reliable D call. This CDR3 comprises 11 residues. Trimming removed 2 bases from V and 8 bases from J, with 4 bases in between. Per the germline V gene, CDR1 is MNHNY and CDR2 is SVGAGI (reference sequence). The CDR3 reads CASSYEDEQFF. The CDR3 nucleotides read TGTGCCAGCAGTTACGAAGATGAGCAGTTCTTC.

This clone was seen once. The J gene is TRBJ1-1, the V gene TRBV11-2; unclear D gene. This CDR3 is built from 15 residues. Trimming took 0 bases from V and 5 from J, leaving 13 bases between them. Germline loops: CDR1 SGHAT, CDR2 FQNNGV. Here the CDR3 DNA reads TGTGCCAGCAGCTTAGATGAGGGCCGGAGGACTGAAGCTTTCTTT. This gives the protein CASSLDEGRRTEAFF.

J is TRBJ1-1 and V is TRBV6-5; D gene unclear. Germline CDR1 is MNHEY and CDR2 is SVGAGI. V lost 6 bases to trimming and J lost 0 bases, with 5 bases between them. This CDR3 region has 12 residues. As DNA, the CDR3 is TGTGCCAGCAGCACTTTGAACACTGAAGCTTTCTTT. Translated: CASSTLNTEAFF.

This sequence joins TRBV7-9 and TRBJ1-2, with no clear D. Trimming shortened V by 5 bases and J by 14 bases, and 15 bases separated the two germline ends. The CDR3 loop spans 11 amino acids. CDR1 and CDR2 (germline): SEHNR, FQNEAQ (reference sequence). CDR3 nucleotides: TGTGCCAGCAGCCCCCCGGAGGGCCCTACCTTC. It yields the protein CASSPPEGPTF.

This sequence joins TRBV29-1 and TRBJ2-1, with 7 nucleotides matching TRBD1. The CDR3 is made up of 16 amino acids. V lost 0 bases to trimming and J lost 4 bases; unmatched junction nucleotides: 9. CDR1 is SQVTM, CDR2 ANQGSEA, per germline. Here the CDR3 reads CSVEDPTGASYNEQFF. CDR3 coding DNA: TGCAGCGTTGAAGATCCAACAGGGGCTTCGTACAATGAGCAGTTCTTC.

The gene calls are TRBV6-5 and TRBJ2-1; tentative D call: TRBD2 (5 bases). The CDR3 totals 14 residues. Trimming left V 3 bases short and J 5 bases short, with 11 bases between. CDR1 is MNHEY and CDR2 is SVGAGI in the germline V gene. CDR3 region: CASSYAGPHNEQFF. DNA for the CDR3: TGTGCCAGCAGTTATGCGGGTCCCCACAATGAGCAGTTCTTC.

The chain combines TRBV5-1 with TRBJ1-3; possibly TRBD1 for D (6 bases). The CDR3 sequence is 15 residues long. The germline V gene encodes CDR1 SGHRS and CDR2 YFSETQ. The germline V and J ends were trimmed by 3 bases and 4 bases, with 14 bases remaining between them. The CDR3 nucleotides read TGCGCCAGCAGCTCACCCGAGACAGGCGGAAACACCATATATTTT. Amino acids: CASSSPETGGNTIYF. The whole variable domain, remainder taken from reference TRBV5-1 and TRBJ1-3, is KAGVTQTPRYLIKTRGQQVTLSCSPISGHRSVSWYQQTPGQGLQFLFEYFSETQRNKGNFPGRFSGRQFSNSRSEMNVSTLELGDSALYLCASSSPETGGNTIYFGEGSWLTVV.

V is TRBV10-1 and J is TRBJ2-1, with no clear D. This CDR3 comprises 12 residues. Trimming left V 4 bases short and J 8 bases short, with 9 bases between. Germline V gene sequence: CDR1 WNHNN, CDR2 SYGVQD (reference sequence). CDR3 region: CASSVKIDEQFF. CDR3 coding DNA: TGCGCCAGCAGTGTCAAAATAGATGAGCAGTTCTTC.

CDR3 amino acids: CASRPPPNTGELFF. DNA for the CDR3: TGTGCCAGCAGGCCGCCGCCGAACACCGGGGAGCTGTTTTTT. The chain combines TRBV7-6 with TRBJ2-2; D is undetermined. This CDR3 has 14 residues. Between the trimmed V and J ends, which lost 6 bases and 0 bases, there was a span of 8 bases. Germline-derived CDR1 and CDR2 are SGHVS and FNYEAQ.

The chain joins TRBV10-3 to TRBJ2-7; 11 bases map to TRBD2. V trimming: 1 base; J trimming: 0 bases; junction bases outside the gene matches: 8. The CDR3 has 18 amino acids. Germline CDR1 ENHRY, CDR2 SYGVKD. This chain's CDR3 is CAISEYGSGRVSSYEQYF. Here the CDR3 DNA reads TGTGCCATCAGTGAGTATGGTAGCGGGAGGGTGAGCTCCTACGAGCAGTACTTC.

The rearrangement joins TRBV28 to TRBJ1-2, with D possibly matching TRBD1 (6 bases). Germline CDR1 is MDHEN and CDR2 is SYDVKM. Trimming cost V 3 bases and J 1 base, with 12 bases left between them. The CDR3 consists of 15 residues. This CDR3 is CASSFFGQSNYGYTF. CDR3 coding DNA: TGTGCCAGCAGTTTCTTCGGACAGAGTAACTATGGCTACACCTTC.

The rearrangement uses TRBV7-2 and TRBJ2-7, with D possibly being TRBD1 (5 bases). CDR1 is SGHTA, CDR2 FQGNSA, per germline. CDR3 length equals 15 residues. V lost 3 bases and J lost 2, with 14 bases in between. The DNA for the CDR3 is TGTGCCAGCAGCTTTGTTCGACAGTACCCCTACGAGCAGTACTTC. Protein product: CASSFVRQYPYEQYF.

The DNA for the CDR3 is TGTGCCAGCAGCGTGGATGTACTAGGCTACCCCTACAATGAGCAGTTCTTC. It specifies CASSVDVLGYPYNEQFF. V is TRBV9 and J is TRBJ2-1; the D gene is possibly TRBD2 (5 bases). Germline V gives CDR1 SGDLS, CDR2 YYNGEE. V was clipped by 2 bases and J by 2 bases, with 17 bases between them. This CDR3 contains 17 residues. Looking up the rest from reference TRBV9 and TRBJ2-1 gives the full variable domain: DSGVTQTPKHLITATGQRVTLRCSPRSGDLSVYWYQQSLDQGLQFLIQYYNGEERAKGNILERFSAQQFPDLHSELNLSSLELGDSALYFCASSVDVLGYPYNEQFFGPGTRLTVL.

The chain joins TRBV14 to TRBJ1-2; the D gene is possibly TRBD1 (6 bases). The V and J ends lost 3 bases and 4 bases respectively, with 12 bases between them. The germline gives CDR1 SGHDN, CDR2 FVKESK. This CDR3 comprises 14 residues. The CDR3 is CASSHWGAGYGYTF. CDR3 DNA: TGTGCCAGCAGCCATTGGGGGGCAGGCTATGGCTACACCTTC.